This T cell receptor beta chain originates from a study of chemoradiotherapy in HPV16-positive cancers. Study-wide context: Functional T-cell assays on a couple of HPV16-positive patients' cells defined candidate HPV-specific clones and common TCR motifs. Broader study findings: Functional assays defining HPV-specific T cells used only a couple of HPV16-positive patients. Candidate HPV-specific clones and E7-related TCR motifs grew in tumor during treatment.

Samples were taken several times over chemoradiotherapy. Turning to this clone: Its specificity is not known.

Clones were read by immunoSEQ multiplex PCR, and TCRdb kept only the in-frame ones, dropping some. Here the sample spans more than 700 clones, around 80% being singletons. Looked up from germline, CDR1 is SGHRS and CDR2 is YFSETQ. The CDR3 is 14 residues long. V lost 0 bases, J lost 8 bases, and 14 bases lay in between. This specimen consisted of tumor tissue, obtained from a patient who underwent chemoradiotherapy. The TCR sequence derives from a human donor with HPV-associated anogenital cancer. The V gene is TRBV5-1, the J gene TRBJ1-2; the D is unclear. The CDR3 loop is CASSLVQATEGYTF. CDR3 nucleotides: TGCGCCAGCAGCTTGGTGCAGGCCACGGAGGGCTACACCTTC. Using reference TRBV5-1 and TRBJ1-2 for the parts outside the CDR3, the full variable domain is KAGVTQTPRYLIKTRGQQVTLSCSPISGHRSVSWYQQTPGQGLQFLFEYFSETQRNKGNFPGRFSGRQFSNSRSEMNVSTLELGDSALYLCASSLVQATEGYTFGSGTRLTVV.